This T cell receptor (beta chain) derives from a study of OX40 agonist ivuxolimab in advanced cancers. Study-wide context: Ivuxolimab was a fully human IgG2 agonistic monoclonal antibody targeting the costimulatory receptor OX40 (CD134). Partial responses occurred in three dose-escalation patients: two with cutaneous melanoma and one with hepatocellular carcinoma. Of the approximately 50 patients in dose escalation, about 20 had hepatocellular carcinoma, approximately 15 had melanoma, 9 had renal cell carcinoma and 9 had head and neck cancer. The paper describes the monotherapy dose-escalation part (N = 52 patients) of the phase I trial of ivuxolimab. A male proportion of 75% to 85% and a mean age of roughly 58 years, ranging from about 23 to 90, were recorded for the dose-escalation cohort. Prior anti-PD-1, anti-PD-L1 or anti-CTLA-4 therapy was permitted, and checkpoint inhibitors had been received by about 37% of dose-escalation patients. The purpose of peripheral TCRbeta sequencing was to test whether ivuxolimab changed TCR sequence diversity and led to clonal T-cell expansion. Intravenous ivuxolimab was administered to patients every 2 weeks at six dose levels: 0.01, 0.1, 0.3, 1.5, 3 and 10 mg/kg.

CDR1 and CDR2, per the germline V gene, are SGHTA and FQGTGA. Measured from the cysteine to the phenylalanine, the CDR3 is 16 residues long. Only the CDR3 DNA is retained, 48 bases long and in frame from the first base. V ends up 5 bases short and J 1 base short, with an unmatched junction base count of 10. On this clone itself: The antigen this receptor binds is unknown. No base qualities exist here, and no much larger clone lies one base off it.

Overall study results and their limits: In partial responders in the 0.1-3.0 mg/kg groups, normalized peripheral clonal expansion was found to be among the lowest, especially among CD8+ T cells. At doses from 0.1 to 3.0 mg/kg, clonal expansion was seen in both CD4+ and CD8+ blood T cells between baseline and week 6. Antigen specificity was not determined for the clonally expanded peripheral T cells. Low levels of normalized T-cell clonal expansion were also shown by some nonresponding patients. After ivuxolimab, more expanded clones were found on average in CD8+ T cells than in CD4+ T cells.

Genomic DNA was extracted from sorted cells for sequencing of the TCRbeta CDR3 region. The immunoSEQ Assay was used to sequence the TCRbeta CDR3 regions. This is the immuneACCESS table as TCRdb keeps it, with only in-frame sequences that have V and J called. A part of the clones is gone; compared with another copy, unresolved V genes explain less than half, and the rest is unexplained. The sample table lists 36,000 or so clones, about 87% of them with a count of one. The ten largest clones capture less than 5% of the sample. Patients with a history of autoimmune disease or receiving systemic immunosuppression were excluded from the trial. Peripheral blood for TCR sequencing was collected from all dose cohorts at baseline, on cycle 4 day 1, and on cycle 7 day 1. Samples came from an open-label, multicenter, first-in-human phase I dose-escalation trial of ivuxolimab. Adults with locally advanced or metastatic head and neck squamous cell, hepatocellular, melanoma or renal cell carcinoma were enrolled in the trial. Before TCR sequencing, CD4+ T cells and CD8+ T cells from peripheral blood were sorted into separate populations.

This specimen was CD4+ or CD8+ T cells sorted from blood, taken in a trial of the OX40 agonist ivuxolimab. This sequence was found in an adult with an advanced solid tumor such as melanoma, head and neck, liver or kidney cancer. Rearrangement joined TRBV7-3 to TRBJ2-5, with TRBD2 matching 7 junction bases. Here the CDR3 is given as CASSKGTTRGQETQYF. The nucleotides are TGTGCCAGCAGCAAAGGGACTACGAGGGGCCAAGAGACCCAGTACTTC.